The next 9 T cell receptor beta chains were all read from a single sample in a study of chemoradiotherapy in HPV16-positive cancers. Sequenced by immunoSEQ multiplex PCR; TCRdb stores in-frame clones only, minus some. The table lists 13,000 or so clones, approximately 85% of them singletons. Sequencing was performed on blood, taken from a patient who underwent chemoradiotherapy. Receptor source: a human donor with HPV-associated anogenital cancer.

The rearrangement links TRBV30 to TRBJ1-5; D may be TRBD1 (5 bases). V was pared by 1 base and J by 0 bases, with 16 bases between. Germline V gene data show CDR1 as GTSNPN and CDR2 as SVGIG (reference sequence). The CDR3 extends over 17 amino acids. CDR3: CAWSEVGGVISNQPQHF. Here the CDR3 DNA reads TGTGCCTGGAGTGAGGTTGGAGGGGTCATTAGCAATCAGCCCCAGCATTTT.

This clone appeared a few times. The genes are TRBV19 and TRBJ1-4, with D maybe TRBD1 (5 bases). CDR3 size: 15 residues. Germline V gene lookup returns CDR1 LNHDA and CDR2 SQIVND (reference sequence). Deletions cut 3 bases from V and 2 bases from J, with 10 bases between. The CDR3: CASSMTRVTNEKLFF. The CDR3, as DNA: TGTGCCAGTAGTATGACCAGGGTGACTAATGAAAAACTGTTTTTT.

The V gene is TRBV19, the J gene TRBJ1-3; 7 nucleotides line up with TRBD1. The CDR3 covers 15 residues. CDR1 LNHDA and CDR2 SQIVND come from the germline V gene (reference sequence). The V segment lost 4 bases and the J segment 2 bases; nucleotides outside the gene matches: 5. The CDR3 sequence: CASSTAGTAGNTIYF. In nucleotides, the CDR3 is TGTGCCAGTAGTACCGCCGGGACAGCTGGAAACACCATATATTTT.

The chain has TRBV10-2 and TRBJ2-5, with 12 bases fitting TRBD1. V was clipped by 4 bases and J by 5 bases; unmatched bases: 5. The CDR3 is 15 residues long. Per the germline V gene, CDR1 is WSHSY and CDR2 is SAAADI. In DNA form, the CDR3 reads TGCGCCAGCAGTGCCCCGGGACAGGGGGCTGAGACCCAGTACTTC. Amino acid sequence: CASSAPGQGAETQYF.

V usage is TRBV10-2 and J usage is TRBJ1-2; D gene ambiguous. This CDR3 is built from 15 residues. The germline V gene encodes CDR1 WSHSY and CDR2 SAAADI. The ends were cut back, 6 bases at V and 4 bases at J, with 18 bases in the middle. CDR3 DNA sequence: TGCGCCAGCAGCCAAACCCTGGACGGACTCTATGGCTACACCTTC. Translating gives CASSQTLDGLYGYTF.

The chain carries TRBV7-6 and TRBJ2-1, with D possibly called TRBD1 or TRBD2 (5 bases each). The V end was cut by 1 base, the J end by 10 bases, with 14 bases between. Per germline, CDR1 SGHVS and CDR2 FNYEAQ. This CDR3 is built from 14 residues. The CDR3 protein is CASSLDRDRAEQFF. In DNA, the CDR3 is TGTGCCAGCAGCTTAGACCGGGACCGCGCCGAGCAGTTCTTC.

The table lists this clone with a few counts. The chain has TRBV4-2 and TRBJ2-7; D might be TRBD2 (7 bases). CDR3 length: 16 amino acids. Trimming took off 3 bases at V and 3 bases at J, with 18 bases between the two ends. Germline CDR1 is LGHNA and CDR2 is YNFKEQ. CDR3 sequence: CASSQRGGTNFYEQYF. CDR3 nucleotide sequence: TGTGCCAGCAGCCAGAGAGGGGGGACTAACTTCTACGAGCAGTACTTC.

The chain combines TRBV11-1 with TRBJ2-5, with 9 nucleotides matching TRBD1. V trimming: 5 bases; J trimming: 5 bases; junction bases outside the gene matches: 9. The germline V gene has CDR1 SGHAT and CDR2 FQDESV (reference sequence). The CDR3 is made up of 15 amino acids. DNA for the CDR3: TGTGCCAGCAGCACCGGACAGGGGCGTAAGGAGACCCAGTACTTC. Residues: CASSTGQGRKETQYF.

The chain recombines TRBV5-6 with TRBJ2-2; no firm D call. The CDR3 has 14 residues. V shed 0 bases and J shed 4 bases, with 7 bases lying between them. Germline assignment: CDR1 SGHDT and CDR2 YYEEEE. DNA for the CDR3: TGTGCCAGCAGCTTGGATTCGGGCACCGGGGAGCTGTTTTTT. Protein: CASSLDSGTGELFF.